This T cell receptor beta chain was recovered during a study of control samples from healthy donors and cancer patients. The CDR3 loop spans 13 amino acids. CDR1 is LNHDA, CDR2 SQIVND, per germline (reference sequence). The V end was cut by 3 bases, the J end by 9 bases, with 9 bases between. Clones were read by immunoSEQ multiplex PCR, and TCRdb kept only the in-frame ones, dropping some. This table holds 150,000 to 200,000 clones, just over 90% found once. The receptor's source is a woman aged 55-70 years in good health. Sequenced: blood. V and J are TRBV19 and TRBJ1-6; D unclear. The CDR3 nucleotides read TGTGCCAGTAGTATCGGCAGCCTTTCACCCCTCCACTTT. It translates to CASSIGSLSPLHF.